This TCR beta chain was observed in a study of blood T cell repertoires in COVID-19. This CDR3 region has 13 residues. The germline CDR1 and CDR2 sequences are SGHVS and FNYEAQ. Trimming shortened V by 2 bases and J by 5 bases, and 9 bases separated the two germline ends. Data came from immunoSEQ multiplex PCR; TCRdb stores just in-frame clones and leaves some out. The data show some 48,000 clones, more than 75% seen once. This clonotype was sampled from a woman of 80 years or more with COVID-19, enrolled during active disease. The chain employs TRBV7-6 and TRBJ2-5, with no clear D. Input material: peripheral blood. The CDR3 nucleotides read TGTGCCAGCAGCTTATCGGGTGGGGAGACCCAGTACTTC. Translating it yields CASSLSGGETQYF.